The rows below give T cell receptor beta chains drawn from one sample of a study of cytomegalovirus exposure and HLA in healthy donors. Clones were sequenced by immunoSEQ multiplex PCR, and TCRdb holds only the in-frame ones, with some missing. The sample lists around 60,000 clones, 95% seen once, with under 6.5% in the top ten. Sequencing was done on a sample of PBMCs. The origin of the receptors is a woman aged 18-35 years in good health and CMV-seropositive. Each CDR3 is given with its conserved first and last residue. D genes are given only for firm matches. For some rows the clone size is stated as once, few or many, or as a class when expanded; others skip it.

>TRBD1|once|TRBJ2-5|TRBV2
CASNRGRTQYF
TGTGCCAGCAACAGGGGTCGGACCCAGTACTTC
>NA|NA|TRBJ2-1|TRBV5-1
CASSFGGTQKLNEQFF
TGCGCCAGCAGCTTTGGGGGGACCCAAAAACTCAATGAGCAGTTCTTC
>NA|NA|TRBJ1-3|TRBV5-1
CASSSPSSGNTIYF
TGCGCCAGCAGCTCCCCCAGCTCTGGAAACACCATATATTTT
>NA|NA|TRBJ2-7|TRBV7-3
CASSPRQGTLYEQYF
TGTGCCAGCAGCCCCCGGCAGGGTACCCTCTACGAGCAGTACTTC
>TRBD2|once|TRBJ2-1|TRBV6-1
CATTWSLAVNEQFF
TGTGCCACCACCTGGAGTCTAGCGGTCAATGAGCAGTTCTTC
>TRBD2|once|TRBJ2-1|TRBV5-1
CASRAGTSGSNEQFF
TGCGCCAGCAGGGCCGGGACTAGCGGGAGTAATGAGCAGTTCTTC
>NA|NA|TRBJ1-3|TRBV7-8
CASSPQIRGTELGNTIYF
TGTGCCAGCAGTCCGCAGATTCGGGGGACCGAACTTGGAAACACCATATATTTT
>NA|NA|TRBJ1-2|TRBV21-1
CASSKGGGGDDGYTF
TGTGCCAGCAGCAAAGGAGGAGGGGGCGACGATGGCTACACCTTC
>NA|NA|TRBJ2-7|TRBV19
CASSIQGRAQNEQYF
TGTGCCAGTAGTATCCAGGGCAGGGCCCAGAACGAGCAGTACTTC
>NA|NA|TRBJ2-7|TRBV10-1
CASSRSSYEQYF
TGCGCCAGCAGCAGGTCAAGCTACGAGCAGTACTTC
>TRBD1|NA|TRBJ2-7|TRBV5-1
CASSPGTGESYEQYF
TGCGCCAGCAGCCCAGGGACAGGGGAGTCCTACGAGCAGTACTTC
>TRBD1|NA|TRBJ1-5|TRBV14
CASSLGQGSQPQHF
TGTGCCAGCAGCCTCGGACAGGGGAGTCAGCCCCAGCATTTT
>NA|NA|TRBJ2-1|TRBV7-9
CASSFGDWSRNEQFF
TGTGCCAGCAGCTTTGGCGACTGGTCGCGCAATGAGCAGTTCTTC
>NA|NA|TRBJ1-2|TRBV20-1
CSARTDGYTF
TGCAGTGCTAGGACAGATGGCTACACCTTC
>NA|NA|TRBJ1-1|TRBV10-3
CAIQRDINTEAFF
TGTGCCATCCAGCGGGACATCAACACTGAAGCTTTCTTT
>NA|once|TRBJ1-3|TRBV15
CATSRPQTEGNTIYF
TGTGCCACCAGCAGACCTCAGACAGAGGGAAACACCATATATTTT
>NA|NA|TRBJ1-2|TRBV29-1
CSAGAQSYTF
TGCAGCGCTGGGGCCCAGTCTTACACCTTC
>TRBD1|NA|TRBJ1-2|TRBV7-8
CASSVTGEARGYYGYTF
TGTGCCAGCAGCGTAACAGGGGAGGCAAGGGGGTACTATGGCTACACCTTC
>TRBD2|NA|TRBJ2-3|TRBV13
CASSLRAGEDTQYF
TGTGCCAGCAGCTTAAGGGCGGGAGAAGATACGCAGTATTTT